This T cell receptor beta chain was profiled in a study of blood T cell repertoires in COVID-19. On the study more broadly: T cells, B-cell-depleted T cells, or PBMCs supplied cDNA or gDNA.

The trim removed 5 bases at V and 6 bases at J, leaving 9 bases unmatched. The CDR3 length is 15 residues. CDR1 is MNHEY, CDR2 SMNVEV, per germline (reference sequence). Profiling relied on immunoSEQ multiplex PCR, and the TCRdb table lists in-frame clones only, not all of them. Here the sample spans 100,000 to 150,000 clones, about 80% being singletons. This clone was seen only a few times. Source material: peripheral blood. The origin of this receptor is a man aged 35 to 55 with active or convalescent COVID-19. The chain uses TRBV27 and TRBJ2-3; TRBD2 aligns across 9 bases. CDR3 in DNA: TGTGCCAGCAGTCCCAACCCCAGCGGGAGGGATACGCAGTATTTT. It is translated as CASSPNPSGRDTQYF.